A single sample gave rise to the 17 T cell receptor beta chains below, sequenced in a study of CD8 T cells in ankylosing spondylitis. TCRdb re-derived calls from the 5' RACE reads in MiXCR, one entry per CDR3 protein. The sample has 150,000 to 200,000 distinct CDR3 sequences, 15% to 20% seen once. The sequencing input was blood, either unsorted or a sorted T cell fraction (not recorded which). The receptors were sampled from a male donor with ankylosing spondylitis or in good health (not recorded which).

This clonotype was detected only a few times. This chain joins TRBV4-1 and TRBJ1-1; D call uncertain. Trimming removed 0 bases at V and 2 bases at J, with 10 bases between. The CDR3 extends over 15 amino acids. Germline V gene data show CDR1 as MGHRA and CDR2 as YSYEKL. The chain's CDR3 is CASSQDPGRNTEAFF. CDR3 nucleotide sequence: TGCGCCAGCAGCCAAGATCCTGGGCGAAACACTGAAGCTTTCTTT.

This clonotype was seen only a few times. CDR3 residues: CASSMTGANTEAFF. CDR3 DNA: TGTGCCAGTAGTATGACCGGGGCGAACACTGAAGCTTTCTTT. The chain carries TRBV19 and TRBJ1-1, with a tentative D call TRBD1 (5 bases). Trimming cost V 3 bases and J 1 base, with 9 bases left between them. The CDR3 is 14 amino acids. The germline gives CDR1 LNHDA, CDR2 SQIVND (reference sequence).

The CDR3 DNA is TGTGCCAGCAGCTTAAAGAACGTCGGGGCGAACACCGGGGAGCTGTTTTTT. Translation: CASSLKNVGANTGELFF. The gene calls are TRBV7-9 and TRBJ2-2; D possibly corresponds to TRBD2 (5 bases). V was clipped by 2 bases and J by 0 bases, with 13 bases between them. This CDR3 spans 17 amino acids. Per the germline V gene, CDR1 is SEHNR and CDR2 is FQNEAQ (reference sequence). Supplemented by reference TRBV7-9 and TRBJ2-2, the full variable domain reads DTGVSQNPRHKITKRGQNVTFRCDPISEHNRLYWYRQTLGQGPEFLTYFQNEAQLEKSRLLSDRFSAERPKGSFSTLEIQRTEQGDSAMYLCASSLKNVGANTGELFFGEGSRLTVL.

This clonotype was recorded a few times. The V call is TRBV2, the J call TRBJ2-2; no definite D call. In germline, CDR1 is SNHLY, CDR2 FYNNEI. The CDR3 totals 12 residues. V lost 6 bases to trimming and J lost 7 bases, with 9 bases between them. In DNA, the CDR3 is TGTGCCAGCAGGCGGTGGGGCGGGGAGCTGTTTTTT. Translating it yields CASRRWGGELFF.

There are many counts of this clonotype. The V and J genes are TRBV19 and TRBJ1-5; D unresolved. V was cut by 5 bases and J by 4 bases, with 6 bases left in between. CDR1 is LNHDA, CDR2 SQIVND, per germline (reference sequence). CDR3 length: 12 residues. The DNA of the CDR3 is TGTGCCAGTAGTGATATTAATCAGCCCCAGCATTTT. Protein: CASSDINQPQHF.

The genes are TRBV9 and TRBJ1-2, with 7 bases matching TRBD1. Germline CDR1 reads SGDLS; CDR2 reads YYNGEE. Trimming removed 3 bases from V and 3 bases from J; junction bases left unmatched: 5. This CDR3 region has 14 residues. This CDR3 is CASSATGSYYGYTF. As DNA, the CDR3 is TGTGCCAGCAGCGCGACAGGGTCTTACTATGGCTACACCTTC.

This clonotype was observed a few times. The chain recombines TRBV28 with TRBJ2-1; a weak D match, TRBD2 (5 bases). This CDR3 contains 14 residues. Germline V gene lookup returns CDR1 MDHEN and CDR2 SYDVKM. With 6 bases removed from V and 6 bases from J, the gap between germline ends came to 15 bases. Written as DNA, the CDR3 is TGTGCCAGCAGCCCCCTTCAGGCGGGCAATGAGCAGTTCTTC. Translated: CASSPLQAGNEQFF.

The chain employs TRBV20-1 and TRBJ1-2; D uncertain. CDR3 length: 12 amino acids. V was clipped by 3 bases and J by 4 bases, with 9 bases between them. Per germline, CDR1 DFQATT and CDR2 SNEGSKA (reference sequence). CDR3 nucleotides: TGCAGTGCTAGGGCAGGAGCCTATGGCTACACCTTC. This translates into CSARAGAYGYTF.

This clonotype was picked up a small number of times. The gene calls are TRBV11-3 and TRBJ2-1; D unresolved. V gave up 4 bases and J gave up 9 bases, with 10 bases separating them. CDR1 and CDR2 (germline): SGHNT, YENEEA. The CDR3 consists of 12 residues. CDR3 region: CASSSRAGEQFF. In DNA, the CDR3 is TGTGCCAGCAGCTCCCGCGCCGGTGAGCAGTTCTTC.

This clonotype came up many times. The chain uses TRBV28 and TRBJ1-2; 7 bases match TRBD1. This CDR3 spans 15 amino acids. The germline V gene encodes CDR1 MDHEN and CDR2 SYDVKM. The trim removed 3 bases at V and 8 bases at J, leaving 12 bases unmatched. The CDR3 protein is CASSLVLGRGDGYTF. CDR3 nucleotide sequence: TGTGCCAGCAGTTTGGTCCTCGGCAGGGGGGACGGCTACACCTTC.

The genes are TRBV28 and TRBJ1-2, with D possibly TRBD1 on 5 matching bases. Germline V gene data show CDR1 as MDHEN and CDR2 as SYDVKM. The length of the CDR3 is 14 residues. V was cut by 10 bases and J by 2 bases, with 17 bases left in between. The CDR3 nucleotides read TGTGCCACTGATGAACCTGGGGCGAACTATGGCTACACCTTC. Translated, it gives CATDEPGANYGYTF.

This clonotype was observed many times. V usage is TRBV5-1 and J usage is TRBJ1-1; 8 bases are a match to TRBD1. CDR1 is SGHRS and CDR2 is YFSETQ in the germline V gene. Trimming at V came to 2 bases and at J to 1 base, leaving 4 bases not matched to a gene. The CDR3 contains 15 residues. CDR3 nucleotides: TGCGCCAGCAGCTTATCCGGGACAGGGAACACTGAAGCTTTCTTT. Residues: CASSLSGTGNTEAFF.

This clonotype was recorded many times. CDR3 nucleotide sequence: TGTGCCAGCAGCACGGACAGGGAGGAGGGTCAGCCCCAGCATTTT. Its translation: CASSTDREEGQPQHF. The chain uses TRBV9 and TRBJ1-5, with TRBD1 identical over 8 bases. CDR3 length: 15 amino acids. Germline values: CDR1 SGDLS, CDR2 YYNGEE. The V segment lost 4 bases and the J segment 6 bases; nucleotides outside the gene matches: 9.

This clonotype was seen many times. The chain links TRBV28 to TRBJ2-4; 11 bases are a match to TRBD1. The J segment lost 3 bases and the V segment lost 6 bases, leaving 10 bases of the junction unmatched. The CDR3 runs 17 residues. CDR1 is MDHEN and CDR2 is SYDVKM in the germline V gene. CDR3 region: CASSRGQGALDKNIQYF. The CDR3 coding sequence is TGTGCCAGCAGCCGCGGACAGGGGGCATTGGACAAAAACATTCAGTACTTC.

The chain uses TRBV7-6 and TRBJ2-2; 7 bases line up with TRBD1. Germline V gene sequence: CDR1 SGHVS, CDR2 FNYEAQ. The CDR3 spans 16 residues. Trimming cost V 2 bases and J 2 bases; bases outside gene matches: 5. The CDR3 reads CASSLRTGPNTGELFF. The CDR3 nucleotides are TGTGCCAGCAGCTTAAGGACAGGCCCAAACACCGGGGAGCTGTTTTTT.

The CDR3 reads CASSQSNDLGGETQYF. As DNA, the CDR3 is TGCGCCAGCAGTCAATCGAACGATTTGGGGGGAGAGACCCAGTACTTC. This sequence joins TRBV23-1 and TRBJ2-5; possible D gene TRBD2, 6 bases. TRBV23-1 is marked as an open reading frame, function uncertain. The CDR3 covers 16 residues. Trimming stripped 0 bases from V and 4 bases from J, with 15 bases between.

This clonotype has more than one count but fewer than ten. J is TRBJ2-1 and V is TRBV5-1, with D possibly called TRBD1 or TRBD2 (7 bases each). Germline V CDR1 and CDR2: SGHRS, YFSETQ. The V end lost 2 bases, the J end lost 5 bases, and 11 bases lay between the germline ends. The CDR3 is 14 residues long. CDR3 sequence: CASSFRGGNNEQFF. Here the CDR3 DNA reads TGCGCCAGCAGCTTCAGGGGGGGTAACAATGAGCAGTTCTTC. Complete variable domain (other parts from reference TRBV5-1 and TRBJ2-1): KAGVTQTPRYLIKTRGQQVTLSCSPISGHRSVSWYQQTPGQGLQFLFEYFSETQRNKGNFPGRFSGRQFSNSRSEMNVSTLELGDSALYLCASSFRGGNNEQFFGPGTRLTVL.